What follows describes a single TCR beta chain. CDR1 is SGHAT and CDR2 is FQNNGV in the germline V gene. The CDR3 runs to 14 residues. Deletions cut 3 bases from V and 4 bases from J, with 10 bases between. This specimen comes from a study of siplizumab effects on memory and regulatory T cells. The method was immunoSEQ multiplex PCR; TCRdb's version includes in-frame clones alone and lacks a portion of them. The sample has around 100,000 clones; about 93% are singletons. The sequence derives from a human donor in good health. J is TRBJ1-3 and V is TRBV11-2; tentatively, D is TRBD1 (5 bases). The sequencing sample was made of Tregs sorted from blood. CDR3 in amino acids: CASSFRVQGNTIYF. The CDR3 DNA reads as TGTGCCAGCAGCTTCAGGGTGCAGGGAAACACCATATATTTT.